Reported below is one TCR beta chain. These data are taken from a study of OX40 agonist ivuxolimab in advanced cancers. Germline CDR1 and CDR2: SGHDT and YYEEEE. V was pared by 2 bases and J by 1 base, with 7 bases between. This CDR3 comprises 14 residues. Libraries were prepared by immunoSEQ multiplex PCR; TCRdb keeps only in-frame clonotypes and omits some of them. The sample carries 14,000 or so clones, about 60% recorded once. The chain recombines TRBV5-6 with TRBJ2-4, with a weak D call TRBD1 (6 bases). The source was CD4+ or CD8+ T cells sorted from blood, collected in a trial of the OX40 agonist ivuxolimab. This TCR was sampled from an adult with an advanced solid tumor such as melanoma, head and neck, liver or kidney cancer. CDR3 loop: CASSLGQAKNIQYF. The DNA of the CDR3 is TGTGCCAGCAGCTTAGGACAGGCCAAAAACATTCAGTACTTC. The whole variable domain, remainder taken from reference TRBV5-6 and TRBJ2-4, is DAGVTQSPTHLIKTRGQQVTLRCSPKSGHDTVSWYQQALGQGPQFIFQYYEEEERQRGNFPDRFSGHQFPNYSSELNVNALLLGDSALYLCASSLGQAKNIQYFGAGTRLSVL.